This TCR beta chain was captured by sequencing in a study of blood T cell repertoires in COVID-19. Per the original methods: Reference gene primer amplification gave nucleated cell count estimates. TCRdb keeps only in-frame clones here, not all; method: immunoSEQ multiplex PCR. That table gives V, J and clone size, and the DNA gave D and trimming. The table includes 150,000 to 200,000 clones, approximately 80% detected once. J lost 2 bases, V lost 8 bases, and 3 bases had no gene match. There are 12 residues in the CDR3. Germline V lookup: CDR1 GTSNPN, CDR2 SVGIG (reference sequence). Participant-reported clinical history was the basis for cohort assignment. Recovered Cohort 3 donors showed two negative PCRs, clearance, or symptom resolution.

Sample: PBMCs or T cells enriched from blood (not recorded which). This clonotype was sampled from a woman aged 55-75 years who had recovered from COVID-19. This sequence joins TRBV30 and TRBJ1-3, with 7 bases aligning to TRBD1. CDR3 sequence (DNA): TGTGCCGCAGGGACAGCTGGAAACACCATATATTTT. It yields the protein CAAGTAGNTIYF.